Following are 13 T cell receptor beta chains from one sample sequenced in a study of blood T cell repertoires in COVID-19. Using immunoSEQ multiplex PCR, the repertoire was profiled, and TCRdb retains in-frame clones only, with some absent. The sample consists of under 300,000 clones, 89% of them appearing once. The specimen sequenced was peripheral blood. These receptors were collected from a man aged 50 or older with acute or convalescent COVID-19.

V and J are TRBV5-1 and TRBJ1-2, with no clear D. This CDR3 is 13 amino acids long. V lost 7 bases and J 2 bases, leaving 12 bases between the germline ends. The germline gives CDR1 SGHRS, CDR2 YFSETQ. The CDR3 is CASQPGLNYGYTF. In DNA form, the CDR3 reads TGCGCCAGCCAACCGGGTCTCAACTATGGCTACACCTTC.

The chain employs TRBV4-2 and TRBJ1-5; TRBD1 is a possible D gene (6 bases). Trimming removed 0 bases from V and 4 bases from J, with 10 bases in between. The CDR3 has 15 amino acids. CDR1 is LGHNA and CDR2 is YNFKEQ in the germline V gene. As DNA, the CDR3 is TGTGCCAGCAGCCAAGAATCGACAGGTAATCAGCCCCAGCATTTT. Encoded protein: CASSQESTGNQPQHF.

A single count supports this clone. The V call is TRBV11-2, the J call TRBJ2-5, with TRBD1 matching 7 bases. CDR3 size: 16 residues. CDR1 and CDR2 (germline): SGHAT, FQNNGV. V lost 5 bases, J lost 5 bases, and 14 bases stayed unmatched. The CDR3 sequence is CASSLYRGSVSETQYF. As DNA, the CDR3 is TGTGCCAGCAGCCTCTACAGGGGAAGTGTGTCGGAGACCCAGTACTTC.

This chain links TRBV12-3 or TRBV12-4 with TRBJ2-2; D gene unclear. There are 12 residues in the CDR3. Trimming cost V 5 bases and J 8 bases, with 9 bases left between them. CDR3 in amino acids: CASSPRSGELFF. The CDR3 DNA is TGTGCCAGCAGTCCGAGGTCGGGGGAGCTGTTTTTT.

The V and J genes are TRBV28 and TRBJ1-5; 9 positions match TRBD1. This CDR3 spans 17 amino acids. Germline V gene data show CDR1 as MDHEN and CDR2 as SYDVKM. V lost 5 bases and J lost 0; bases outside the gene matches: 8. The CDR3 region has the DNA TGTGCCAGCAGTCCCGGGACAGGGATTTATAGCAATCAGCCCCAGCATTTT. This encodes CASSPGTGIYSNQPQHF.

The CDR3 loop reads CASSFGSYEQYF. As DNA, the CDR3 is TGTGCCAGCAGCTTCGGTTCCTACGAGCAGTACTTC. The V gene is TRBV7-9, the J gene TRBJ2-7; D is unresolved. CDR1 is SEHNR and CDR2 is FQNEAQ in the germline V gene (reference sequence). Trimming removed 3 bases at V and 1 base at J, with 4 bases between. The CDR3 loop spans 12 amino acids.

Regarding this clone: Additional DNA sequences in this sample encode the identical CDR3. The chain joins TRBV5-1 to TRBJ2-3; tentative D call: TRBD1 (5 bases). Germline values: CDR1 SGHRS, CDR2 YFSETQ. Trimming took 2 bases from V and 4 from J, leaving 11 bases between them. The CDR3 is 14 amino acids. In nucleotides, the CDR3 is TGCGCCAGCAGCTTAGGGTCAGGGTCAGATACGCAGTATTTT. As protein: CASSLGSGSDTQYF.

The gene calls are TRBV19 and TRBJ1-4; perhaps TRBD1 as D (5 bases). Germline V gene data show CDR1 as LNHDA and CDR2 as SQIVND (reference sequence). The V gene lost 3 bases and the J gene lost 5 bases, with 13 bases spanning the gap. The CDR3 consists of 15 residues. The CDR3 loop reads CASSIGATDNEKLFF. CDR3 bases: TGTGCCAGTAGTATTGGGGCGACCGACAATGAAAAACTGTTTTTT.

At least ten counts were recorded for this clone. V is TRBV27 and J is TRBJ1-2, with 9 bases that match TRBD1. CDR3 length equals 14 residues. Germline CDR1 is MNHEY and CDR2 is SMNVEV (reference sequence). After removal of 3 bases from V and 2 bases from J, the junction contained 1 base not matched to a gene. The CDR3 reads CASSLTGGNYGYTF. The CDR3 nucleotides read TGTGCCAGCAGTTTGACAGGGGGGAACTATGGCTACACCTTC.

V is TRBV12-3 or TRBV12-4 and J is TRBJ2-7, with D possibly matching TRBD1 (5 bases). V was shortened by 5 bases and J by 6 bases, with 11 bases between the two germline ends. This CDR3 comprises 12 residues. For the CDR3, the DNA is TGTGCCAGCAGTCCCTCTAGGGGCGAGCAGTACTTC. This translates into CASSPSRGEQYF.

This clone showed up just once. The chain has TRBV25-1 and TRBJ1-1, with 7 nucleotides matching TRBD1. Germline-derived CDR1 and CDR2 are MGHDK and SYGVNS. This CDR3 contains 15 residues. J gave up 1 base and V 4 bases, and 6 bases lay outside the gene matches. In nucleotides, the CDR3 is TGTGCCAGCAGTGGTGGGACAGCCGCGAACACTGAAGCTTTCTTT. Its protein product is CASSGGTAANTEAFF.

The chain joins TRBV5-5 to TRBJ1-1, with D unclear. The CDR3 is 16 amino acids. Trimming cost V 0 bases and J 3 bases, with 15 bases left between them. The V gene's germline CDR1 is SGHKS and CDR2 YYEKEE (reference sequence). CDR3 protein: CASSLAGRGVDTEAFF. The CDR3 DNA follows: TGTGCCAGCAGCTTGGCAGGCCGGGGTGTGGACACTGAAGCTTTCTTT.

This clone was counted once. The rearrangement links TRBV19 to TRBJ2-5; TRBD1 might be the D (5 bases). Trimming left V 2 bases short and J 5 bases short, with 9 bases between. Germline V gene data show CDR1 as LNHDA and CDR2 as SQIVND (reference sequence). The CDR3 contains 13 residues. The CDR3 spells CASSISGLETQYF. CDR3 bases: TGTGCCAGTAGTATATCAGGGCTGGAGACCCAGTACTTC.